The subject of this entry is one TCR beta chain. Produced via immunoSEQ multiplex PCR; TCRdb's table is partial and in-frame only. The table shows some 33,000 clones, with about four fifths occurring only once. In germline, CDR1 is ENHRY, CDR2 SYGVKD. V lost 2 bases to trimming and J lost 0 bases, with 10 bases between them. The CDR3 contains 15 residues. The record originates from a study of T cells in localized non-small cell lung cancer. Sample: peripheral blood, taken before any cancer treatment. J is TRBJ1-2 and V is TRBV10-3, with a tentative D call TRBD1 (5 bases). The sequence derives from a male donor aged 60 or older with stage III squamous cell lung carcinoma. Here the CDR3 reads CAISEPGRTNYGYTF. The CDR3 bases are TGTGCCATCAGTGAGCCGGGACGGACTAACTATGGCTACACCTTC.